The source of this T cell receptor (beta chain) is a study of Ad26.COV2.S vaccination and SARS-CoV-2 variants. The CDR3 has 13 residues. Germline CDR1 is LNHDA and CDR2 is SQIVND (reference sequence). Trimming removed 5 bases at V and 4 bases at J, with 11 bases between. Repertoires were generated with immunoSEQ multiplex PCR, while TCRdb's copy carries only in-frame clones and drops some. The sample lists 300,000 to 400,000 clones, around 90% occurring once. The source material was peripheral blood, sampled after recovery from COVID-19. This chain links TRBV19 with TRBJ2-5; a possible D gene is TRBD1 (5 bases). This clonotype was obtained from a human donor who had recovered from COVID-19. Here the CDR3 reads CASSVDRGETQYF. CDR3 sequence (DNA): TGTGCCAGTAGTGTTGACAGAGGAGAGACCCAGTACTTC.